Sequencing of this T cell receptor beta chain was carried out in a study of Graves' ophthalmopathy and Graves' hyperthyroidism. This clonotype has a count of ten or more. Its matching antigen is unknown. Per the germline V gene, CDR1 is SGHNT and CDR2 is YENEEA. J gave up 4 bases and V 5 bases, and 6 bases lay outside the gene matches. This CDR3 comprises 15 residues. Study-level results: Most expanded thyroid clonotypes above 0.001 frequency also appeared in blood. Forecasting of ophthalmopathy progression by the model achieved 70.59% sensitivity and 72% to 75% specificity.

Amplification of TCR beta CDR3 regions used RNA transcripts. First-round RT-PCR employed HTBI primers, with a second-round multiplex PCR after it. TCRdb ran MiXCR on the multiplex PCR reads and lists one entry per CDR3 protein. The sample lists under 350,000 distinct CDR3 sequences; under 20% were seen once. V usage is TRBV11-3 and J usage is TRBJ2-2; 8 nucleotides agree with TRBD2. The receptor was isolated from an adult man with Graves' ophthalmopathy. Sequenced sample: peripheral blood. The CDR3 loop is CASSLTSVSTGELFF. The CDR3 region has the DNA TGTGCCAGCAGCCTGACTAGCGTTAGCACCGGGGAGCTGTTTTTT.